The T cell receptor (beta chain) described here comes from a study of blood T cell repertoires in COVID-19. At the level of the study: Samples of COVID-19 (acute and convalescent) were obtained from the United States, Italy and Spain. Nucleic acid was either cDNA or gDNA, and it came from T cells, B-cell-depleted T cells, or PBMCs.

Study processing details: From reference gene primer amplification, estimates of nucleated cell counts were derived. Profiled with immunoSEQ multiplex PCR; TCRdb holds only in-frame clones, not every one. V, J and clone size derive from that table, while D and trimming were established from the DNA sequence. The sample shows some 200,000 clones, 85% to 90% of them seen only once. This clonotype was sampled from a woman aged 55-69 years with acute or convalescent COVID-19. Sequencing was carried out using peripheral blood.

The CDR3 DNA reads TGTGCCAGCAGCGCGACAGGGGAGAGAACTGAAGCTTTCTTT. Amino acid sequence: CASSATGERTEAFF. This sequence joins TRBV9 and TRBJ1-1; TRBD1 matches at 8 bases. Germline CDR1 and CDR2: SGDLS and YYNGEE. The CDR3 is made up of 14 amino acids. Trimming cost V 3 bases and J 5 bases; bases outside gene matches: 6.